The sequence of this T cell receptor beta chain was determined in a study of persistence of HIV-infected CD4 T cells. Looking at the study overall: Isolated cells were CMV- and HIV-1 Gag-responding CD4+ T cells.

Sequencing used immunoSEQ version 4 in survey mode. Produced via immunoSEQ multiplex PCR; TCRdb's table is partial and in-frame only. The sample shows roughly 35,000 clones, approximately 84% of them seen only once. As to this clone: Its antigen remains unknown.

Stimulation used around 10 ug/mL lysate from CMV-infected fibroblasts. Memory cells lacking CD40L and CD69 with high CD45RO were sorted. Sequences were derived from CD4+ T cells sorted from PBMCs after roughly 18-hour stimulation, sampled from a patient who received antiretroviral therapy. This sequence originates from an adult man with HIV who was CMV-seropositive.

The CDR3 nucleotides are TGTGCCAGCAGTAAACCGACAGTTGAAGCTTTCTTT. It encodes CASSKPTVEAFF. V gene TRBV6-5 combines with J gene TRBJ1-1, with D tentatively TRBD1 (5 bases). V lost 5 bases and J lost 7, with 11 bases in between. Germline V gene lookup returns CDR1 MNHEY and CDR2 SVGAGI. This CDR3 comprises 12 residues.